The T cell receptor (beta chain) under discussion was sequenced for a study of post-analysis software for immune sequencing data (dated by TCRdb to the mid-2010s). In the study overall: The recorded disease courses included relapsing-remitting, secondary progressive and progressive-relapsing multiple sclerosis, and some patients had no subtype annotation. Patient repertoires were compared against over ten previously published healthy control repertoires from donors aged about 6 to 25 years. A subset of samples was prepared in parallel using single-end sample barcoding, then pooled and co-amplified after Illumina adapter ligation. Points the paper makes about the study in general: Strong co-clustering of samples prepared in the same batch was shown by direct clustering with F measure, prompting a batch-effect correction. Normalized Chao1 diversity was significantly lower in multiple sclerosis patients than controls, suggesting substantial peripheral T-cell clonal expansion. The multiple sclerosis patient group was slightly younger than the control group. Patients showed significantly higher frequencies than controls for about 5 TRBV segments, among them TRBV5-6, TRBV5-1 and TRBV20-1.

At the junction V is shortened by 2 bases and J by 5 bases, with 4 bases in between. Sequences KGHSH (CDR1) and LQKENI (CDR2) are obtained from the germline V gene. The CDR3 spans 12 residues, from the cysteine through the phenylalanine. Only the CDR3 DNA stays, 36 bases, in frame from base 1. On this clonotype itself: The clone's antigen remains unknown. No base quality information exists; no much larger clone differs at one position.

To demonstrate the VDJtools post-analysis software, the study profiled TCR beta repertoires from the peripheral blood of about 13 young patients with multiple sclerosis. The multiple sclerosis patients were children and adolescents between roughly 6 and 15 years of age. Library prep was done by PCR. These reads were obtained on an Illumina HiSeq 2500. To reduce PCR and sequencing biases, unique molecular identifiers were built into the TCR beta cDNA libraries. Some 500,000 cDNA molecules were obtained for every 1 to 10 million input T cells, so each molecule roughly corresponded to one T cell. The same protocol used for the earlier healthy control dataset was applied to prepare and sequence the patient libraries. Within a given batch, samples were prepared together, multiplexed and sequenced on the same HiSeq lane. The study's own analysis went as follows. Raw barcoded reads were processed with MIGEC, discarding single-read molecular identifier groups before consensus assembly and CDR3 extraction. VDJtools was used for post-analysis of the clonotype tables, and diversity was normalized by down-sampling every dataset to the size of the smallest sample. Repertoire overlap clustering matched CDR3 amino acid but not nucleotide sequences to correct batch-related cross-sample contamination. The public reads were quality trimmed at Q25 with fastp and then assembled into clones with MiXCR by TCRdb, keeping productive beta chains. Every distinct CDR3 protein forms one entry, paired with its most common genes and DNA. TCRdb assigned the V and J calls; the authors' analysis was not used. The sample profile shows some 800,000 distinct CDR3 sequences; 40% to 55% of them were found once. Together, the top ten hold 4.9% of the sample.

This chain is built from TRBV18 and TRBJ2-4; the D gene is unclear. Sequenced input: blood. The sequence was collected from a girl aged 5-17 years with multiple sclerosis. CDR3 loop: CASSPEENIQYF. The nucleotides are TGTGCCAGCTCACCAGAAGAAAACATTCAGTACTTC.